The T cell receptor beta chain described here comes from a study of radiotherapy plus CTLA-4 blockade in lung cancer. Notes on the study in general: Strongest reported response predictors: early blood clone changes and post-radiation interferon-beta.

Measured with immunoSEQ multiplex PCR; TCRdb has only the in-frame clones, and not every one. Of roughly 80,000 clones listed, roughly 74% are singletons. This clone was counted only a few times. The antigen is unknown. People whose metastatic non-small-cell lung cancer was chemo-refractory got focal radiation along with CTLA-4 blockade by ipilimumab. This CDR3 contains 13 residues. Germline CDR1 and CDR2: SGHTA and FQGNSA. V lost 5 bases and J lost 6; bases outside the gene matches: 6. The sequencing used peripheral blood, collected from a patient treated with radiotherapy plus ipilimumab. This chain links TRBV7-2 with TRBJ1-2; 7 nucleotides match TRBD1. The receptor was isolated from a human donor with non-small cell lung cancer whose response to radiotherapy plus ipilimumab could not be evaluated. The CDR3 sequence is CASSPGQADGYTF. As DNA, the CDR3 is TGTGCCAGCAGCCCAGGACAGGCGGATGGCTACACCTTC.